Presented here are 22 T cell receptor beta chains from one specimen sequenced in a study of cytomegalovirus exposure and HLA in healthy donors. PCR amplification relied on 60 Vbeta primers (plus 13 Jbeta primers). Produced via immunoSEQ multiplex PCR; TCRdb's table is partial and in-frame only. Found here are 100,000 or so clones, roughly 80% of them singletons; the top ten hold 6% to 8%. What was sequenced was PBMCs. These receptors all stem from a young man in good health and CMV-seropositive.

The V gene is TRBV29-1, the J gene TRBJ2-1, with D tentatively TRBD2 (5 bases). Germline-derived CDR1 and CDR2 are SQVTM and ANQGSEA. Trimming took off 5 bases at V and 5 bases at J, with 16 bases between the two ends. This CDR3 region has 14 residues. The CDR3: CSVSRGWDNNEQFF. The DNA for the CDR3 is TGCAGCGTTAGCCGAGGGTGGGATAACAATGAGCAGTTCTTC.

This chain links TRBV19 with TRBJ1-1; 10 nucleotides line up with TRBD1. Per germline, CDR1 LNHDA and CDR2 SQIVND (reference sequence). The V gene end was trimmed by 4 bases and the J gene end by 5 bases; junction bases not matched to a gene: 10. The CDR3 has 16 residues. CDR3 residues: CASSTGQGRVRTEAFF. The CDR3 DNA sequence: TGTGCCAGTAGTACGGGACAGGGGAGGGTTAGGACTGAAGCTTTCTTT.

J is TRBJ1-1 and V is TRBV5-6, with D tentatively TRBD1 (5 bases). V lost 0 bases to trimming and J lost 0 bases, with 12 bases between them. The CDR3 runs to 16 residues. From germline, CDR1 is SGHDT and CDR2 YYEEEE. The CDR3 sequence is CASSLAVAGLNTEAFF. In nucleotides, the CDR3 is TGTGCCAGCAGCTTGGCCGTGGCGGGACTGAACACTGAAGCTTTCTTT.

The rearrangement joins TRBV4-2 to TRBJ1-2; 9 bases fit TRBD1. Losses at the gene ends were 3 bases for V and 8 bases for J; bases not matched to a gene: 16. This CDR3 has 17 amino acids. Germline loops: CDR1 LGHNA, CDR2 YNFKEQ. CDR3 in DNA: TGTGCCAGCAGCCAGGGAGATTTGGGACAGGGCTTTAGAGGCTACACCTTC. Its translation: CASSQGDLGQGFRGYTF.

This chain uses TRBV28 with TRBJ1-5; D may be TRBD1 (6 bases). The CDR3 runs to 17 residues. V was clipped by 7 bases and J by 4 bases, with 23 bases between them. Germline CDR1 MDHEN, CDR2 SYDVKM. CDR3 nucleotide sequence: TGTGCCAGCATGTCGAGGGCCTGGGGACACACGAATCAGCCCCAGCATTTT. This translates into CASMSRAWGHTNQPQHF. Supplemented by reference TRBV28 and TRBJ1-5, the full variable domain reads DVKVTQSSRYLVKRTGEKVFLECVQDMDHENMFWYRQDPGLGLRLIYFSYDVKMKEKGDIPEGYSVSREKKERFSLILESASTNQTSMYLCASMSRAWGHTNQPQHFGDGTRLSIL.

The chain combines TRBV5-6 with TRBJ2-7, with a weak D call TRBD1 (6 bases). Germline V gene data show CDR1 as SGHDT and CDR2 as YYEEEE. V lost 4 bases to trimming and J lost 1 base, with 21 bases between them. The CDR3 consists of 17 residues. In DNA form, the CDR3 reads TGTGCCAGCAGCCTCACAGGGATGTACGGGACATCCTACGAGCAGTACTTC. Translated, it gives CASSLTGMYGTSYEQYF.

This clone has only a few counts. This chain links TRBV4-2 with TRBJ1-2, with a possible D match to TRBD1 (6 bases). The CDR3 is made up of 14 amino acids. Trimming took 0 bases from V and 5 from J, leaving 10 bases between them. Germline assignment: CDR1 LGHNA and CDR2 YNFKEQ. The CDR3 is CASSQEQGPYGYTF. CDR3 nucleotides: TGTGCCAGCAGCCAAGAACAGGGCCCTTATGGCTACACCTTC.

This chain uses TRBV28 with TRBJ2-7; 10 bases map to TRBD2. This CDR3 is built from 16 residues. The J segment lost 0 bases and the V segment lost 3 bases, leaving 5 bases of the junction unmatched. Per germline, CDR1 MDHEN and CDR2 SYDVKM. The CDR3 loop reads CASSFKLAGPSYEQYF. In nucleotides, the CDR3 is TGTGCCAGCAGTTTTAAACTAGCGGGGCCCTCCTACGAGCAGTACTTC.

Turning to this clone: The same CDR3 is also encoded by other DNA sequences in this sample. V gene TRBV7-6 combines with J gene TRBJ1-6; D unresolved. Germline V gene data show CDR1 as SGHVS and CDR2 as FNYEAQ. Trimming shortened V by 2 bases and J by 5 bases, and 7 bases separated the two germline ends. The CDR3 length is 14 residues. CDR3 amino acids: CASSLTANNSPLHF. CDR3 DNA sequence: TGTGCCAGCAGCTTAACTGCCAATAATTCACCCCTCCACTTT.

The chain employs TRBV30 and TRBJ2-5; tentatively, D is TRBD1 (5 bases). Germline V gene lookup returns CDR1 GTSNPN and CDR2 SVGIG (reference sequence). This CDR3 region has 14 residues. The germline V and J ends were trimmed by 2 bases and 5 bases, with 15 bases remaining between them. Written as DNA, the CDR3 is TGTGCCTGGAGTCTTTATGGGGCAGTCGAGACCCAGTACTTC. It specifies CAWSLYGAVETQYF.

In DNA, the CDR3 is TGTGCCAGCAGTTCCCAACGGACAGGGGGAACCTACGAGCAGTACTTC. The encoded protein is CASSSQRTGGTYEQYF. V gene TRBV6-5 combines with J gene TRBJ2-7; 10 bases are a match to TRBD1. Germline trimming cut 4 bases from V and 2 bases from J; bases unmatched to any gene: 8. CDR1 and CDR2 (germline): MNHEY, SVGAGI. The CDR3 spans 16 residues.

The V gene is TRBV6-1, the J gene TRBJ2-7, with 8 bases aligning to TRBD1. This CDR3 region has 17 residues. The germline CDR1 and CDR2 sequences are MNHNS and SASEGT. With 4 bases clipped from V and 2 bases from J, the junction kept 13 bases outside the gene matches. For the CDR3, the DNA is TGTGCCAGCAGTGCCTCGTCAATGACAGGGGACACCTACGAGCAGTACTTC. Encoded protein: CASSASSMTGDTYEQYF.

This chain uses TRBV28 with TRBJ1-2; D possibly corresponds to TRBD1 (5 bases). Germline V gene sequence: CDR1 MDHEN, CDR2 SYDVKM. The CDR3 extends over 13 amino acids. V shed 6 bases and J shed 7 bases, with 15 bases lying between them. CDR3 nucleotides: TGTGCCAGCAGCCTGACAGATACGGTTGGCTACACCTTC. Its protein product is CASSLTDTVGYTF.

This chain links TRBV5-1 with TRBJ2-7; no clear D. CDR3 length equals 13 residues. CDR1 and CDR2 from the germline V gene are SGHRS and YFSETQ. Trimming removed 0 bases at V and 3 bases at J, with 7 bases between. The CDR3 nucleotides are TGCGCCAGCAGCTTGGCCCCCGGCTACGAGCAGTACTTC. Translating it yields CASSLAPGYEQYF.

V usage is TRBV6-5 and J usage is TRBJ2-1; the match to TRBD2 covers 7 bases. V was clipped by 0 bases and J by 5 bases; unmatched bases: 7. This CDR3 region has 16 residues. Looked up from germline, CDR1 is MNHEY and CDR2 is SVGAGI. The chain's CDR3 is CASSYSRSGGHNEQFF. CDR3 coding DNA: TGTGCCAGCAGTTACTCGAGATCGGGGGGTCACAATGAGCAGTTCTTC.

The chain has TRBV5-1 and TRBJ1-2; 10 nucleotides agree with TRBD1. The V gene's germline CDR1 is SGHRS and CDR2 YFSETQ. Trimming removed 0 bases from V and 4 bases from J; junction bases left unmatched: 3. This CDR3 has 15 amino acids. DNA for the CDR3: TGCGCCAGCAGCTTGGCGGGACAGGGGCCCTATGGCTACACCTTC. Protein: CASSLAGQGPYGYTF.

The chain carries TRBV29-1 and TRBJ1-2; 7 positions match TRBD1. The V gene end was trimmed by 3 bases and the J gene end by 0 bases; junction bases not matched to a gene: 4. The CDR3 loop spans 14 amino acids. Germline V gives CDR1 SQVTM, CDR2 ANQGSEA. CDR3 in amino acids: CSVDGTGANYGYTF. In nucleotides, the CDR3 is TGCAGCGTTGACGGAACAGGGGCTAACTATGGCTACACCTTC. Complete variable domain (other parts from reference TRBV29-1 and TRBJ1-2): SAVISQKPSRDICQRGTSLTIQCQVDSQVTMMFWYRQQPGQSLTLIATANQGSEATYESGFVIDKFPISRPNLTFSTLTVSNMSPEDSSIYLCSVDGTGANYGYTFGSGTRLTVV.

This clone was counted a single time. The rearrangement uses TRBV11-2 and TRBJ1-4; D possibly corresponds to TRBD1 (6 bases). The V gene lost 5 bases and the J gene lost 5 bases, with 18 bases spanning the gap. The V gene's germline CDR1 is SGHAT and CDR2 FQNNGV. The CDR3 extends over 16 amino acids. The CDR3 DNA sequence: TGTGCCAGCAGCCGCGGCAGGGGCGAGAAAAATGAAAAACTGTTTTTT. It yields the protein CASSRGRGEKNEKLFF.

The chain carries TRBV6-5 and TRBJ1-2, with 7 bases matching TRBD1. V was clipped by 3 bases and J by 4 bases; unmatched bases: 8. The CDR3 covers 15 residues. Germline V gene lookup returns CDR1 MNHEY and CDR2 SVGAGI. The CDR3, as DNA: TGTGCCAGCAGTTATACAGGGGACGGCCTCTATGGCTACACCTTC. It encodes CASSYTGDGLYGYTF.

V gene TRBV18 combines with J gene TRBJ2-7, with D maybe TRBD2 (6 bases). Trimming pared 4 bases from V and 9 bases from J, leaving 16 bases between. The CDR3 is 13 residues long. The germline V gene encodes CDR1 KGHSH and CDR2 LQKENI. The CDR3 loop is CASSRQELGRQYF. The DNA of the CDR3 is TGTGCCAGCTCACGCCAGGAACTCGGGAGGCAGTACTTC.

The V call is TRBV6-5, the J call TRBJ1-1, with D maybe TRBD1 (6 bases). The CDR3 sequence is 15 residues long. CDR1 and CDR2 from the germline V gene are MNHEY and SVGAGI. The V and J ends lost 2 bases and 4 bases respectively, with 14 bases between them. Written as DNA, the CDR3 is TGTGCCAGCAGTTACCCCGGACAGCCGGGCACTGAAGCTTTCTTT. Encoded protein: CASSYPGQPGTEAFF.

This clone showed up just a few times. The chain has TRBV29-1 and TRBJ1-1, with 7 bases aligning to TRBD1. Germline V gene lookup returns CDR1 SQVTM and CDR2 ANQGSEA. V dropped 6 bases and J dropped 0; count of bases not matched to a gene: 4. The CDR3 length is 13 residues. CDR3 bases: TGCAGCGTCTCGGGACAGATGAACACTGAAGCTTTCTTT. Protein: CSVSGQMNTEAFF.